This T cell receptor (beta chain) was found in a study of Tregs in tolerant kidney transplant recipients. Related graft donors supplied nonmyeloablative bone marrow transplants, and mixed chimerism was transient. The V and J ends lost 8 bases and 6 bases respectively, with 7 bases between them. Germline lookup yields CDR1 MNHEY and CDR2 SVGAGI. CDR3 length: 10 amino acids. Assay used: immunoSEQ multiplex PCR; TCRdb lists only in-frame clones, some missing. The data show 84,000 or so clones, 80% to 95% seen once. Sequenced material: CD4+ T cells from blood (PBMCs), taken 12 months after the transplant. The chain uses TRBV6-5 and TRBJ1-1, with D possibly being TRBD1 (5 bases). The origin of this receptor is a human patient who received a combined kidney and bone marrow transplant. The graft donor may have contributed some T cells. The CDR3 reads CASGGSEAFF. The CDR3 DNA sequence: TGTGCCAGCGGGGGGTCTGAAGCTTTCTTT.